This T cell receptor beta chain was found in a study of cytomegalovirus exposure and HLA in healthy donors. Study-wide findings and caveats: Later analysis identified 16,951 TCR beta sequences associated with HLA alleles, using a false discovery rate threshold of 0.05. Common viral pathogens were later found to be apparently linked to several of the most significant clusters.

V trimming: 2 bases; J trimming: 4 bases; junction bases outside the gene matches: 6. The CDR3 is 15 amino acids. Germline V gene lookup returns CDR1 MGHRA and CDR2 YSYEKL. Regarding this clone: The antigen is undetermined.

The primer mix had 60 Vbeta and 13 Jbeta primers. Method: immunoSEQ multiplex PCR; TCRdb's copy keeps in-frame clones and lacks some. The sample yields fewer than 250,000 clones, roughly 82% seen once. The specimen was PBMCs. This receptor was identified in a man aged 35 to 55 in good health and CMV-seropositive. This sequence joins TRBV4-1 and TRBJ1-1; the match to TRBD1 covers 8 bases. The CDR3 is CASSQTGQGTTEAFF. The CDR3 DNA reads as TGCGCCAGCAGCCAAACCGGACAGGGAACCACTGAAGCTTTCTTT.